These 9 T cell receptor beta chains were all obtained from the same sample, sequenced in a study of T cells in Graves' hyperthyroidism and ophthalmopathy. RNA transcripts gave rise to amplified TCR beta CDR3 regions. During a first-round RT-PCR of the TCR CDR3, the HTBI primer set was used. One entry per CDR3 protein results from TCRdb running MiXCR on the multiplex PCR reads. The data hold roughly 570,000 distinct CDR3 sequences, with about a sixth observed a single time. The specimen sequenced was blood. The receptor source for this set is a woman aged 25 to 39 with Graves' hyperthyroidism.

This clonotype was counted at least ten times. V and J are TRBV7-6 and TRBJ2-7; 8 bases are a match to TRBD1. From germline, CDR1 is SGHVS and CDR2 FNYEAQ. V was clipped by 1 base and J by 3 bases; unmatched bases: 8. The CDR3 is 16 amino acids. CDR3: CASSLGTGTGDYEQYF. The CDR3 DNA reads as TGTGCCAGCAGCTTAGGGACCGGGACAGGCGACTACGAGCAGTACTTC.

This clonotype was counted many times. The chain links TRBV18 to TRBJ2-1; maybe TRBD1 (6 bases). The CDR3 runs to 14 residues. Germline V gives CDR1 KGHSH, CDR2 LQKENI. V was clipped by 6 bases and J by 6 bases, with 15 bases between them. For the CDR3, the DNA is TGTGCCAGCTCCGACCTCGGACAGCTCAATGAGCAGTTCTTC. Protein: CASSDLGQLNEQFF.

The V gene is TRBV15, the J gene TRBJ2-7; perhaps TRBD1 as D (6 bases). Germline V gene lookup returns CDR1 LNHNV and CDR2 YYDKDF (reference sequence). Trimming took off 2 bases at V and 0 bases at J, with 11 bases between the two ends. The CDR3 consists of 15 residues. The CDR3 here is CATSRNQGFSYEQYF. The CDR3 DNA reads TGTGCCACCAGCAGAAATCAGGGGTTCTCCTACGAGCAGTACTTC.

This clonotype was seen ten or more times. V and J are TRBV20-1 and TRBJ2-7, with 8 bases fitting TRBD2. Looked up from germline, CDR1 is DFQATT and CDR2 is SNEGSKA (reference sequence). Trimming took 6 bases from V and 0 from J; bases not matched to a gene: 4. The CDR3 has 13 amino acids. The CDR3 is CSARSGGSYEQYF. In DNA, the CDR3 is TGCAGTGCCCGAAGCGGGGGCTCCTACGAGCAGTACTTC.

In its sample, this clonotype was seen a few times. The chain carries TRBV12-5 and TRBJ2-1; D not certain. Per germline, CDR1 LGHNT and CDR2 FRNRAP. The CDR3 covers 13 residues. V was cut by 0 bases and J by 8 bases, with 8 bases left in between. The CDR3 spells CASGLVVRYEQFF. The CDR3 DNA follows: TGTGCTAGTGGTTTGGTAGTGAGGTATGAGCAGTTCTTC.

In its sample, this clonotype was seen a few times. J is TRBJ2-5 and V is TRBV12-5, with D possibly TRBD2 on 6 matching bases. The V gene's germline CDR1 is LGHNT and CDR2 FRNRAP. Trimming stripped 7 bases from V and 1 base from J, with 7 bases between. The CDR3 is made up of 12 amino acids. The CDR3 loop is CASERAQETQYF. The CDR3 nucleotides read TGTGCTAGTGAGCGGGCCCAAGAGACCCAGTACTTC.

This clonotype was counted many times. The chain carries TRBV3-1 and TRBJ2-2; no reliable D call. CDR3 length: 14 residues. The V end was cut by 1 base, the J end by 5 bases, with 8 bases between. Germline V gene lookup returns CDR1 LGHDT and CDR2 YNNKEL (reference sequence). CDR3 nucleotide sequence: TGTGCCAGCAGCCAAGCTGTAGGAACCGGGGAGCTGTTTTTT. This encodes CASSQAVGTGELFF.

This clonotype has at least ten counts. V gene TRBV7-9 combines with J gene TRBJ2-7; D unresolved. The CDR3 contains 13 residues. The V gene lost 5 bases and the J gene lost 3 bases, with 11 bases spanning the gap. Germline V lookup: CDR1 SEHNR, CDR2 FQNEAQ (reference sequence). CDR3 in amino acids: CASSARHRYEQYF. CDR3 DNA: TGTGCCAGCAGCGCTCGACACCGCTACGAGCAGTACTTC.

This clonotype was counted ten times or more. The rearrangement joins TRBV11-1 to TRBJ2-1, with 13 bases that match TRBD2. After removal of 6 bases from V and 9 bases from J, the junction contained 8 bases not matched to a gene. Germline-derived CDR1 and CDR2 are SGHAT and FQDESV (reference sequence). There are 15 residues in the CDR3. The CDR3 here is CASRPLAGGPSEQFF. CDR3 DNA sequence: TGTGCCAGCAGACCACTAGCGGGAGGGCCCAGTGAGCAGTTCTTC. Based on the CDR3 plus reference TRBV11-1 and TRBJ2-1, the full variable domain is EAEVAQSPRYKITEKSQAVAFWCDPISGHATLYWYRQILGQGPELLVQFQDESVVDDSQLPKDRFSAERLKGVDSTLKIQPAELGDSAMYLCASRPLAGGPSEQFFGPGTRLTVL.